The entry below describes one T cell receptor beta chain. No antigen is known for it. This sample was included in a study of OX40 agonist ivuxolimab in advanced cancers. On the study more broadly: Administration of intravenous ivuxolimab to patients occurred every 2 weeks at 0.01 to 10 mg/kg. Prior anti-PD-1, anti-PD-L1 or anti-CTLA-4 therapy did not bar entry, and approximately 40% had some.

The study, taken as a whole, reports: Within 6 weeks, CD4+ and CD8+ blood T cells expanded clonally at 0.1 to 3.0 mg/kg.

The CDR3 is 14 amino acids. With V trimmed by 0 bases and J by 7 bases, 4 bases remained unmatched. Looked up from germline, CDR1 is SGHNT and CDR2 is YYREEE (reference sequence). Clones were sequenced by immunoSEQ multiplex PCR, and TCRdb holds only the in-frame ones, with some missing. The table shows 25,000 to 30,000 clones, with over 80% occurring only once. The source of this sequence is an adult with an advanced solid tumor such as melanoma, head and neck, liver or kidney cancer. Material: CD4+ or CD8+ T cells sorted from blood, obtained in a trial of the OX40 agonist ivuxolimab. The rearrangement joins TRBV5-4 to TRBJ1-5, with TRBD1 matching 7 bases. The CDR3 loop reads CASSLGGQSQPQHF. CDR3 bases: TGTGCCAGCAGCTTGGGGGGACAGTCCCAGCCCCAGCATTTT.